This TCR beta chain emerged from a study of control samples from healthy donors and cancer patients. The method was immunoSEQ multiplex PCR; TCRdb's version includes in-frame clones alone and lacks a portion of them. The table shows about 220,000 clones, with roughly 94% occurring only once. Germline V gene sequence: CDR1 SSHAT, CDR2 FNYEAQ (reference sequence). The CDR3 runs to 13 residues. About this clone itself: An end of the junction does not agree with germline; a read error may underlie this.

The sequence derives from a man between 45 and 60 years old in good health. The material sequenced was blood. This chain links TRBV7-7 with TRBJ1-1; maybe TRBD1 (5 bases). CDR3 amino acids: CASSLSDSSEAFF. CDR3 coding DNA: TGTGCTAGCAGCTTATCCGACAGTTCCGAAGCTTTCTTT.